The sequence of this T cell receptor (beta chain) was determined in a study of T cell repertoires in cytomegalovirus infection. Study details: The study used recently identified HLA-C-restricted and well-studied HLA-B-restricted CMV epitopes. The study, taken as a whole, reports: There were HLA-C-restricted CMV-specific TCR beta clonotypes dominating the ex vivo response. Public TCR beta family frequency separated CMV-and-HLA carriers, including in an independent cohort.

As to this clonotype: Antigen: not known.

TCRdb used MiXCR to reprocess the reads, holding one entry per CDR3 protein. The sample lists approximately 500,000 distinct CDR3 sequences, about 33% seen once, with roughly 16% in the top ten. The germline V and J ends were trimmed by 8 bases and 0 bases, with 20 bases remaining between them. This CDR3 has 17 residues. Sequencing used cultured PBMCs, obtained from culture after CMV antigen stimulation. This clonotype originated in a human donor in good health (CMV status not recorded). Some clones in this sample may be carry-over from other donors' samples. The V and J genes are TRBV5-3 and TRBJ2-2; TRBD2 is a possible D gene (6 bases). TRBV5-3 is an ORF; its function is uncertain. CDR3 residues: CASSLPTSGPNTGELFF. The CDR3 DNA sequence: TGTGCCAGCAGCCTCCCCACGAGCGGGCCGAACACCGGGGAGCTGTTTTTT.